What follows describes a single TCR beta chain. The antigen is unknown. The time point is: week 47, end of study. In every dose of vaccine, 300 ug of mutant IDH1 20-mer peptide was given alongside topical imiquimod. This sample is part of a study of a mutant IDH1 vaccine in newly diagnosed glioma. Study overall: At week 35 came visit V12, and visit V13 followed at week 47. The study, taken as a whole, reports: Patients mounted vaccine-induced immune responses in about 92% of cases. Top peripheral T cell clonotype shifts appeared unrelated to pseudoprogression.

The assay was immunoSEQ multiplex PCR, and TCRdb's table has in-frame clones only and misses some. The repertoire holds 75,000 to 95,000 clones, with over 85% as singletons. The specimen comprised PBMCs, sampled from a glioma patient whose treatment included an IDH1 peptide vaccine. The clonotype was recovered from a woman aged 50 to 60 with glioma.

The CDR3 here is CASSEKQNSNQPQHF. Here the CDR3 DNA reads TGCGCCAGCAGTGAGAAACAGAATAGCAATCAGCCCCAGCATTTT. The chain has TRBV10-2 and TRBJ1-5; D is undetermined. The CDR3 spans 15 residues. The germline gives CDR1 WSHSY, CDR2 SAAADI. Trimming pared 2 bases from V and 0 bases from J, leaving 8 bases between.